Below, 29 T cell receptor beta chains from the same sample are listed, as sequenced in a study of blood T cell repertoires in COVID-19. TCRdb's copy holds only in-frame clones and misses some; the assay was immunoSEQ multiplex PCR. The sample carries about 210,000 clones, roughly four fifths recorded once. Material for sequencing was peripheral blood. The source is a woman aged 40 to 50 with acute or convalescent COVID-19.

The gene calls are TRBV7-8 and TRBJ1-6, with 8 positions matching TRBD1. The germline V gene has CDR1 SGHVS and CDR2 FQNEAQ. This CDR3 is built from 14 residues. The ends lost 6 bases at V and 8 bases at J; junction bases unmatched: 6. The CDR3 is CASSSGQGYSPLHF. The CDR3 nucleotides are TGTGCCAGCAGTTCAGGACAGGGATATTCACCCCTCCACTTT.

Worth noting for this clone: The germline gene is not matched at one end of the junction; a read error may be the cause. The V gene is TRBV4-1, the J gene TRBJ2-7, with D possibly matching TRBD2 (6 bases). Looked up from germline, CDR1 is MGHRA and CDR2 is YSYEKL. CDR3 length: 13 residues. The CDR3 protein is CASSQGRADPTDF. The CDR3 region has the DNA TGCGCCAGCAGCCAAGGGAGGGCGGACCCAACGGACTTC.

The chain combines TRBV30 with TRBJ1-3; 8 positions match TRBD1. This CDR3 has 15 residues. Germline V CDR1 and CDR2: GTSNPN, SVGIG (reference sequence). J lost 1 base, V lost 6 bases, and 8 bases had no gene match. CDR3: CACNSDRGSGNTIYF. The CDR3 nucleotides read TGTGCCTGTAACTCCGACAGGGGTTCTGGAAACACCATATATTTT.

The gene calls are TRBV11-2 and TRBJ2-7; TRBD2 agrees at 11 bases. With V trimmed by 5 bases and J by 3 bases, 6 bases remained unmatched. The CDR3 covers 15 residues. Germline CDR1 reads SGHAT; CDR2 reads FQNNGV. The CDR3 DNA reads TGTGCCAGCAGCATTGGGACTAGCGGATACTACGAGCAGTACTTC. Amino acid sequence: CASSIGTSGYYEQYF.

The chain recombines TRBV24-1 with TRBJ2-3, with 8 nucleotides matching TRBD1. V shed 2 bases and J 5 bases; nucleotides not matched to a gene: 5. Germline-derived CDR1 and CDR2 are KGHDR and SFDVKD. The CDR3 is made up of 15 amino acids. CDR3: CATSDSGTGLDTQYF. The CDR3 coding sequence is TGTGCCACCAGTGATTCTGGGACAGGACTAGATACGCAGTATTTT.

The J gene is TRBJ2-2, the V gene TRBV27, with D possibly matching TRBD2 (5 bases). This CDR3 is 15 amino acids long. The V end was cut by 3 bases, the J end by 1 base, with 9 bases between. Per germline, CDR1 MNHEY and CDR2 SMNVEV (reference sequence). In nucleotides, the CDR3 is TGTGCCAGCAGTTTTGTCGGGGTGAACACCGGGGAGCTGTTTTTT. Residues: CASSFVGVNTGELFF.

The table lists this clone with a few counts. The genes are TRBV19 and TRBJ2-7; tentative D call: TRBD2 (6 bases). Germline V gene lookup returns CDR1 LNHDA and CDR2 SQIVND (reference sequence). The V end lost 3 bases, the J end lost 6 bases, and 15 bases lay between the germline ends. The length of the CDR3 is 14 residues. Here the CDR3 DNA reads TGTGCCAGTAGTATTACGGGGACTGCTGGCGAGCAGTACTTC. Protein: CASSITGTAGEQYF.

This chain joins TRBV2 and TRBJ1-2; no clear D. Germline CDR1 SNHLY, CDR2 FYNNEI. V was trimmed by 6 bases and J by 8 bases, leaving 10 bases between them. The CDR3 length is 11 residues. CDR3 amino acids: CASSREIGYTF. CDR3 nucleotides: TGTGCCAGCAGCCGGGAAATCGGCTACACCTTC.

This clone was counted a single time. This sequence joins TRBV2 and TRBJ2-1; TRBD1 matches 10 bases. The germline gives CDR1 SNHLY, CDR2 FYNNEI. J gave up 7 bases and V 4 bases, and 7 bases lay outside the gene matches. CDR3 size: 15 residues. CDR3 DNA sequence: TGTGCCAGCAGTGGGGCCGGACAGGGGGAGAATGAGCAGTTCTTC. Protein product: CASSGAGQGENEQFF.

This rearrangement joins TRBV5-6 to TRBJ1-2, with D maybe TRBD1 (5 bases). The germline V gene encodes CDR1 SGHDT and CDR2 YYEEEE. Between the trimmed V and J ends, which lost 3 bases and 2 bases, there was a span of 11 bases. The CDR3 is 14 amino acids. As DNA, the CDR3 is TGTGCCAGCAGCTCCGGGGGGTTGAACTATGGCTACACCTTC. This translates into CASSSGGLNYGYTF. Together with reference TRBV5-6 and TRBJ1-2, the CDR3 gives the full variable domain: DAGVTQSPTHLIKTRGQQVTLRCSPKSGHDTVSWYQQALGQGPQFIFQYYEEEERQRGNFPDRFSGHQFPNYSSELNVNALLLGDSALYLCASSSGGLNYGYTFGSGTRLTVV.

This sequence joins TRBV7-3 and TRBJ2-1; TRBD1 agrees at 7 bases. CDR1 and CDR2 (germline): SGHTA, FQGTGA. This CDR3 is 14 amino acids long. With V trimmed by 2 bases and J by 5 bases, 3 bases remained unmatched. The CDR3 region has the DNA TGTGCCAGCAGCTTAGGGACAGCCAACAATGAGCAGTTCTTC. It encodes CASSLGTANNEQFF.

This clone has a single count. The V call is TRBV6-2 or TRBV6-3, the J call TRBJ2-2; D is unclear. Germline CDR1 and CDR2: MNHEY and SVGEGT. The CDR3 has 12 residues. The germline V and J ends were trimmed by 6 bases and 8 bases, with 10 bases remaining between them. The CDR3 loop reads CASSNSGGELFF. Here the CDR3 DNA reads TGTGCCAGCAGCAATTCAGGAGGGGAGCTGTTTTTT.

Here the CDR3 reads CASSERGRVGNTIYF. The CDR3 bases are TGTGCCAGCAGTGAACGCGGCAGGGTTGGAAACACCATATATTTT. The chain employs TRBV2 and TRBJ1-3, with a weak D call TRBD1 (5 bases). The CDR3 sequence is 15 residues long. Between the trimmed V and J ends, which lost 2 bases and 3 bases, there was a span of 11 bases. In germline, CDR1 is SNHLY, CDR2 FYNNEI.

The V gene is TRBV4-1, the J gene TRBJ2-3; 8 positions agree with TRBD2. The CDR3 has 17 amino acids. From germline, CDR1 is MGHRA and CDR2 YSYEKL. With V trimmed by 0 bases and J by 3 bases, 8 bases remained unmatched. In DNA form, the CDR3 reads TGCGCCAGCAGCCAAGAAGGCCGGGGACTAGTGACAGATACGCAGTATTTT. Protein product: CASSQEGRGLVTDTQYF.

The chain carries TRBV27 and TRBJ2-1; maybe TRBD2 (5 bases). Germline CDR1 and CDR2: MNHEY and SMNVEV (reference sequence). The CDR3 totals 14 residues. V shed 4 bases and J shed 7 bases, with 14 bases lying between them. The CDR3 DNA follows: TGTGCCAGCAGTTCGGCTAGCTCACATAATGAGCAGTTCTTC. Amino acids: CASSSASSHNEQFF.

This clone has just one count. The chain carries TRBV29-1 and TRBJ2-1; TRBD1 aligns across 8 bases. This CDR3 is built from 14 residues. V shed 7 bases, J shed 1 base, and the junction held 6 bases outside the gene matches. Per the germline V gene, CDR1 is SQVTM and CDR2 is ANQGSEA. Here the CDR3 DNA reads TGCAGCGGGACAACAGGGGGGTCCTACAATGAGCAGTTCTTC. Amino acids: CSGTTGGSYNEQFF.

The chain has TRBV6-2 or TRBV6-3 and TRBJ2-1, with 9 bases lining up with TRBD2. This CDR3 comprises 16 residues. With V trimmed by 2 bases and J by 2 bases, 4 bases remained unmatched. Germline CDR1 is MNHEY and CDR2 is SVGEGT. The DNA for the CDR3 is TGTGCCAGCAGTTACGAGGGCGGGAGGGCCTACAATGAGCAGTTCTTC. It specifies CASSYEGGRAYNEQFF.

This chain connects TRBV5-1 to TRBJ2-5, with D unresolved. Trimming took off 0 bases at V and 4 bases at J, with 7 bases between the two ends. Per germline, CDR1 SGHRS and CDR2 YFSETQ. This CDR3 is 13 amino acids long. This CDR3 is CASSLAYPETQYF. DNA for the CDR3: TGCGCCAGCAGCTTGGCCTACCCAGAGACCCAGTACTTC.

The V gene is TRBV5-1, the J gene TRBJ2-7; D is perhaps TRBD1 (5 bases). Per germline, CDR1 SGHRS and CDR2 YFSETQ. Trimming left V 0 bases short and J 2 bases short, with 6 bases between. This CDR3 is 13 amino acids long. CDR3 DNA: TGCGCCAGCAGCTTGGACAGGACCTACGAGCAGTACTTC. It encodes CASSLDRTYEQYF. Full variable domain (outside the CDR3, taken from reference TRBV5-1 and TRBJ2-7): KAGVTQTPRYLIKTRGQQVTLSCSPISGHRSVSWYQQTPGQGLQFLFEYFSETQRNKGNFPGRFSGRQFSNSRSEMNVSTLELGDSALYLCASSLDRTYEQYFGPGTRLTVT.

The chain's CDR3 is CASSRTSGDREQLFF. For the CDR3, the DNA is TGTGCCAGCAGTAGGACTAGCGGCGACCGTGAGCAGCTGTTTTTT. V and J are TRBV2 and TRBJ2-2; TRBD2 agrees at 10 bases. The CDR3 runs 15 residues. Losses at the gene ends were 5 bases for V and 12 bases for J; bases not matched to a gene: 12. Germline V lookup: CDR1 SNHLY, CDR2 FYNNEI.

The chain has TRBV27 and TRBJ2-5; 14 bases line up with TRBD2. This CDR3 is 18 amino acids long. Trimming at V came to 4 bases and at J to 4 bases, leaving 11 bases not matched to a gene. CDR1 MNHEY and CDR2 SMNVEV come from the germline V gene (reference sequence). The chain's CDR3 is CASSYQGLAGVGGETQYF. CDR3 coding DNA: TGTGCCAGCAGTTACCAGGGACTAGCGGGAGTGGGTGGAGAGACCCAGTACTTC.

The V gene is TRBV6-5, the J gene TRBJ2-1; D is possibly TRBD2 (6 bases). Deletions cut 0 bases from V and 3 bases from J, with 9 bases between. Germline V gives CDR1 MNHEY, CDR2 SVGAGI. The CDR3 has 15 residues. CDR3 in DNA: TGTGCCAGCAGTTACTCCGGCGGGGACTACAATGAGCAGTTCTTC. As protein: CASSYSGGDYNEQFF.

V usage is TRBV7-7 and J usage is TRBJ1-3; the match to TRBD1 covers 7 bases. The CDR3 consists of 15 residues. V lost 1 base to trimming and J lost 2 bases; unmatched junction nucleotides: 2. Per the germline V gene, CDR1 is SSHAT and CDR2 is FNYEAQ (reference sequence). The CDR3 sequence: CASSLGQGAGNTIYF. The CDR3 DNA sequence: TGTGCCAGCAGCTTAGGGCAGGGGGCTGGAAACACCATATATTTT.

This clone was picked up one time. V gene TRBV14 combines with J gene TRBJ2-3; 7 nucleotides agree with TRBD2. V lost 4 bases, J lost 2 bases, and 9 bases stayed unmatched. The CDR3 loop spans 16 amino acids. Germline-derived CDR1 and CDR2 are SGHDN and FVKESK. The CDR3 DNA sequence: TGTGCCAGCAGCCTCCGGGAGGCCCTTTACACAGATACGCAGTATTTT. Its translation: CASSLREALYTDTQYF.

This chain connects TRBV29-1 to TRBJ2-2, with 12 positions matching TRBD2. The CDR3 totals 16 residues. V gave up 4 bases and J gave up 1 base; unmatched junction bases: 4. Germline V gene sequence: CDR1 SQVTM, CDR2 ANQGSEA. Here the CDR3 DNA reads TGCAGCGTTGTGGCTAGCGGGAGGGAGAACACCGGGGAGCTGTTTTTT. Translation gives CSVVASGRENTGELFF.

The chain is built from TRBV7-6 and TRBJ2-5; 8 bases align to TRBD2. Looked up from germline, CDR1 is SGHVS and CDR2 is FNYEAQ. After removal of 5 bases from V and 2 bases from J, the junction contained 13 bases not matched to a gene. The CDR3 totals 17 residues. CDR3 sequence: CASSPGAGGYLQETQYF. CDR3 sequence (DNA): TGTGCCAGCAGCCCGGGGGCGGGAGGTTACCTACAAGAGACCCAGTACTTC.

This clone appeared a single time. The chain employs TRBV7-9 and TRBJ2-7; D remains ambiguous. The CDR3 consists of 13 residues. Germline V CDR1 and CDR2: SEHNR, FQNEAQ (reference sequence). Trimming pared 1 base from V and 3 bases from J, leaving 7 bases between. CDR3 loop: CASSLVQNYEQYF. The CDR3 DNA reads TGTGCCAGCAGCTTAGTGCAGAACTACGAGCAGTACTTC.

DNA for the CDR3: TGTGCCAGCAGTTACGGCAGGAACACTGAAGCTTTCTTT. Translating it yields CASSYGRNTEAFF. V gene TRBV6-5 combines with J gene TRBJ1-1, with no clear D. V was clipped by 2 bases and J by 1 base, with 5 bases between them. Germline V lookup: CDR1 MNHEY, CDR2 SVGAGI. This CDR3 contains 13 residues.

The gene calls are TRBV2 and TRBJ2-1; 11 bases match TRBD2. The ends lost 6 bases at V and 3 bases at J; junction bases unmatched: 4. The germline gives CDR1 SNHLY, CDR2 FYNNEI. This CDR3 region has 15 residues. The CDR3 DNA reads TGTGCCAGCAGATCGACTAGCGGGATCTACAATGAGCAGTTCTTC. This codes for CASRSTSGIYNEQFF. Looking up the rest from reference TRBV2 and TRBJ2-1 gives the full variable domain: EPEVTQTPSHQVTQMGQEVILRCVPISNHLYFYWYRQILGQKVEFLVSFYNNEISEKSEIFDDQFSVERPDGSNFTLKIRSTKLEDSAMYFCASRSTSGIYNEQFFGPGTRLTVL.